The next 5 T cell receptor beta chains were all read from a single sample in a study of T cell repertoires in cytomegalovirus infection. TCRdb re-derived calls from the reads in MiXCR, one entry per CDR3 protein. There are 40,000 to 55,000 distinct CDR3 sequences in the sample; about 20% occur only once, and about 87% lies in the top ten. For these TCRs, the target antigens are not known. Sequenced material: CD8+ T cells from cultured PBMCs, taken from culture after CMV antigen stimulation. The source is a human donor in good health (CMV status not recorded). Some clones in this sample may be carry-over from other donors' samples.

This clonotype was found once. V is TRBV7-2 and J is TRBJ2-1; 13 nucleotides agree with TRBD2. The CDR3 spans 16 residues. CDR1 is SGHTA, CDR2 FQGNSA, per germline. V shed 3 bases and J 9 bases; nucleotides not matched to a gene: 8. In DNA form, the CDR3 reads TGTGCCAGCAGCTTGAGACTAGCGGGAGGTCGGGGTGAGCAGTTCTTC. Translating gives CASSLRLAGGRGEQFF. Looking up the rest from reference TRBV7-2 and TRBJ2-1 gives the full variable domain: GAGVSQSPSNKVTEKGKDVELRCDPISGHTALYWYRQSLGQGLEFLIYFQGNSAPDKSGLPSDRFSAERTGGSVSTLTIQRTQQEDSAVYLCASSLRLAGGRGEQFFGPGTRLTVL.

The V gene is TRBV7-6, the J gene TRBJ2-7; possibly TRBD1 or TRBD2 for D (5 bases each). This CDR3 is built from 14 residues. Trimming shortened V by 5 bases and J by 5 bases, and 16 bases separated the two germline ends. Germline loops: CDR1 SGHVS, CDR2 FNYEAQ. The CDR3 protein is CASSPRDGPHEQYF. In nucleotides, the CDR3 is TGTGCCAGCAGCCCTAGGGACGGTCCCCACGAGCAGTACTTC.

This clonotype was detected only a few times. The chain has TRBV10-3 and TRBJ2-3, with D possibly matching TRBD1 (5 bases). Deletions cut 3 bases from V and 2 bases from J, with 15 bases between. Germline V lookup: CDR1 ENHRY, CDR2 SYGVKD. The CDR3 runs to 16 residues. CDR3 in amino acids: CAISDATDRDTDTQYF. CDR3 in DNA: TGTGCCATCAGTGACGCGACAGACCGTGACACAGATACGCAGTATTTT.

V gene TRBV12-3 or TRBV12-4 combines with J gene TRBJ1-1; D possibly corresponds to TRBD1 (6 bases). CDR3 length: 13 amino acids. Deletions cut 6 bases from V and 7 bases from J, with 15 bases between. The CDR3: CASRTGTLSEAFF. The CDR3 nucleotides are TGTGCCAGCAGGACCGGGACATTAAGTGAAGCTTTCTTT.

This clonotype was recorded a few times. The gene calls are TRBV28 and TRBJ2-3, with a tentative D call TRBD1 (7 bases). V shed 5 bases and J shed 3 bases, with 15 bases lying between them. CDR1 is MDHEN and CDR2 is SYDVKM in the germline V gene. CDR3 size: 15 residues. The CDR3 loop is CASSVDREETDTQYF. CDR3 in DNA: TGTGCCAGCAGTGTCGACAGGGAGGAGACAGATACGCAGTATTTT.